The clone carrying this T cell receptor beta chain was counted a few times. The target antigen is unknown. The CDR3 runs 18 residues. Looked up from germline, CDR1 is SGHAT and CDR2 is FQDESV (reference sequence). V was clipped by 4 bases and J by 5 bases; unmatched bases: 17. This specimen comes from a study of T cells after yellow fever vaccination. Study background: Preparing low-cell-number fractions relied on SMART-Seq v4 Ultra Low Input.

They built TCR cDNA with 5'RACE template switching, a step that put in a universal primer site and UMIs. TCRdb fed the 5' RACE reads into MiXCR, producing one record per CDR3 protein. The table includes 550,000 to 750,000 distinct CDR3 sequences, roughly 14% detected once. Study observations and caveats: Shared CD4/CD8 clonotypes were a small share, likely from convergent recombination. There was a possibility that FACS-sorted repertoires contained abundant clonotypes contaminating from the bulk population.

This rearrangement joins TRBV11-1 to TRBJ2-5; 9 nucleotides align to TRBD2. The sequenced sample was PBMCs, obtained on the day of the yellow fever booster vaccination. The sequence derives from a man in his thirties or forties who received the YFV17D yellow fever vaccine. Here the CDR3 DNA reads TGTGCCAGCAGCTCATGGGTGACTAGCGGTTTTAGAGAGGAGACCCAGTACTTC. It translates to CASSSWVTSGFREETQYF.